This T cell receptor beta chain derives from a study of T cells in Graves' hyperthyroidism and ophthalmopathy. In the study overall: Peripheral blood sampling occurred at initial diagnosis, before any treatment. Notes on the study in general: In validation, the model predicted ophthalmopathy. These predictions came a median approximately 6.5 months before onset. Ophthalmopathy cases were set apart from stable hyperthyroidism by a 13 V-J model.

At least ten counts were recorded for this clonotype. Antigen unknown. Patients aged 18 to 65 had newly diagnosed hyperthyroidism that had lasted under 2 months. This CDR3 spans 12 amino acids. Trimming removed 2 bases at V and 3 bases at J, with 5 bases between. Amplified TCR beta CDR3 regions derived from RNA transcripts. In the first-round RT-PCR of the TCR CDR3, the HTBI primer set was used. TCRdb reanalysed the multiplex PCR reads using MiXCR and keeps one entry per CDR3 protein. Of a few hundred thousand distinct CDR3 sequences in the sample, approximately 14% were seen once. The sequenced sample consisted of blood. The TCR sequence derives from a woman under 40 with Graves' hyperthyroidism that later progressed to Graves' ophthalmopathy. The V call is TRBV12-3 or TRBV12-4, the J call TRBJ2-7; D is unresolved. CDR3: CASSLRIYEQYF. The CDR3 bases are TGTGCCAGCAGTTTACGGATCTACGAGCAGTACTTC.